This TCR beta chain was sequenced in a study of blood T cell repertoires in COVID-19. Whole-study context: Samples taken during acute and convalescent COVID-19 were collected in the United States, Italy and Spain. T cells, B-cell-depleted T cells, or PBMCs provided the cDNA or gDNA that served as material.

The CDR3 covers 13 residues. V was clipped by 5 bases and J by 0 bases, with 7 bases between them. Germline assignment: CDR1 SGHTA and CDR2 FQGNSA. Profiling relied on immunoSEQ multiplex PCR, and the TCRdb table lists in-frame clones only, not all of them. The sample gives about 100,000 clones, 85% of which show up once; 1.5% to 2% is in the top ten. The clonotype originates from a woman between 65 and 79 years old with active or convalescent COVID-19. The J gene is TRBJ1-1, the V gene TRBV7-2; D is undetermined. Sequencing was carried out using peripheral blood. The CDR3 nucleotides are TGTGCCAGCAGCCCTAGGATGAACACTGAAGCTTTCTTT. Protein sequence: CASSPRMNTEAFF.